Listed below are T cell receptor beta chains from one sample, sequenced in a study of blood T cell repertoires in COVID-19. This table comes from immunoSEQ multiplex PCR, and its TCRdb copy is limited to in-frame clones, with some not included. The sample yields hundreds of thousands of clones, roughly 90% seen once. The material sequenced was peripheral blood. The receptors were gathered from a woman aged 25 to 45 with COVID-19, enrolled during active disease. Each CDR3 is given with its conserved first and last residue. D genes are given only for firm matches. Clone sizes are given selectively: once, few, many, or a class where the clone is expanded.

clone size	D gene	J gene	V gene	CDR3 protein	CDR3 DNA
-	TRBD2	TRBJ2-7	TRBV4-2	CASSQGEGTYEQYF	TGTGCCAGCAGCCAAGGGGAGGGAACCTACGAGCAGTACTTC
-	-	TRBJ2-1	TRBV2	CASSEAQGRSYNEQFF	TGTGCCAGCAGTGAAGCTCAGGGCAGGTCTTACAATGAGCAGTTCTTC
-	-	TRBJ2-2	TRBV6-5	CASSYRGTTGELFF	TGTGCCAGCAGCTACCGGGGGACCACCGGGGAGCTGTTTTTT
-	TRBD1	TRBJ1-1	TRBV15	CATSSRTGMNTEAFF	TGTGCCACCAGCTCCCGGACAGGAATGAACACTGAAGCTTTCTTT
many	-	TRBJ1-6	TRBV18	CASSETGALHSPLHF	TGTGCCAGCTCCGAAACTGGGGCGTTACATTCACCCCTCCACTTT
-	-	TRBJ1-2	TRBV14	CASSQVSGLYGYTF	TGTGCCAGCAGCCAGGTCTCAGGGCTCTATGGCTACACCTTC
-	-	TRBJ1-6	TRBV20-1	CSVLKNSPLHF	TGCAGTGTTTTAAAAAATTCACCCCTCCACTTT
-	-	TRBJ1-2	TRBV27	CASSPEKTGRFGGYTF	TGTGCCAGCAGCCCAGAAAAGACAGGAAGGTTCGGGGGCTACACCTTC
-	-	TRBJ2-5	TRBV6-5	CASSYSPGQGETQYF	TGTGCCAGCAGTTACTCGCCAGGGCAGGGAGAGACCCAGTACTTC
few	-	TRBJ1-3	TRBV4-3	CASSQVTFRDWGNTIYF	TGCGCCAGCAGCCAAGTAACTTTTCGGGATTGGGGAAACACCATATATTTT
-	-	TRBJ2-5	TRBV5-1	CASSLGSRETQYF	TGCGCCAGCAGCTTGGGGTCGCGGGAGACCCAGTACTTC
-	TRBD1	TRBJ1-5	TRBV5-8	CASSLGTVEQQPQHF	TGTGCCAGCAGCTTAGGGACAGTTGAACAACAGCCCCAGCATTTT
-	TRBD1	TRBJ2-5	TRBV5-6	CASSPAGGWYQETQYF	TGTGCCAGCAGCCCGGCAGGGGGATGGTACCAAGAGACCCAGTACTTC
-	-	TRBJ2-2	TRBV27	CASSLRANTGELFF	TGTGCCAGCAGTTTACGGGCGAACACCGGGGAGCTGTTTTTT